Below, 22 T cell receptor beta chains from the same sample are listed, as sequenced in a study of cytomegalovirus exposure and HLA in healthy donors. 60 Vbeta and 13 Jbeta primers were used in PCR. Sequenced by immunoSEQ multiplex PCR; TCRdb stores in-frame clones only, minus some. The repertoire has 100,000 to 150,000 clones, 75% to 85% of them found once; the top ten carry 8.9%. The sequenced sample was PBMCs. These receptors originate from a man younger than 40 in good health and CMV-seropositive.

The V and J genes are TRBV10-2 and TRBJ2-1, with TRBD2 matching over 8 bases. The CDR3 consists of 14 residues. The germline V gene encodes CDR1 WSHSY and CDR2 SAAADI. V was pared by 5 bases and J by 8 bases, with 8 bases of the junction left unmatched. Here the CDR3 reads CASSLAGTGDEQFF. As DNA, the CDR3 is TGCGCCAGCAGTTTAGCGGGGACGGGGGATGAGCAGTTCTTC.

The chain carries TRBV13 and TRBJ2-4, with D possibly matching TRBD1 (6 bases). This CDR3 spans 12 amino acids. V lost 5 bases and J 6 bases, leaving 8 bases between the germline ends. Germline loops: CDR1 PRHDT, CDR2 FYEKMQ (reference sequence). The CDR3 reads CASSTDRNIQYF. The DNA of the CDR3 is TGTGCCAGCAGCACGGACAGAAACATTCAGTACTTC.

The J gene is TRBJ1-2, the V gene TRBV6-4, with 7 bases fitting TRBD1. This CDR3 has 15 residues. Trimming removed 0 bases from V and 4 bases from J; junction bases left unmatched: 5. The germline V gene encodes CDR1 MRHNA and CDR2 SNTAGT. This CDR3 is CASSDSHAGGYGYTF. The CDR3 DNA is TGTGCCAGCAGTGACTCCCACGCAGGGGGCTATGGCTACACCTTC.

V gene TRBV6-1 combines with J gene TRBJ2-2; TRBD2 agrees at 8 bases. The CDR3 is 15 residues long. V shed 7 bases, J shed 5 bases, and the junction held 9 bases outside the gene matches. Germline CDR1 is MNHNS and CDR2 is SASEGT. The CDR3 is CASTTWGLGTGELFF. The CDR3 DNA reads as TGTGCCAGCACCACCTGGGGACTAGGAACCGGGGAGCTGTTTTTT.

This chain joins TRBV9 and TRBJ1-3, with D tentatively TRBD1 (6 bases). There are 15 residues in the CDR3. Trimming took 4 bases from V and 2 from J, leaving 13 bases between them. Germline lookup yields CDR1 SGDLS and CDR2 YYNGEE. The CDR3 DNA reads TGTGCCAGCAGCCCCCAGGGGTCTGCTGGAAACACCATATATTTT. This translates into CASSPQGSAGNTIYF.

With respect to this clone: One junction end disagrees with the germline gene, perhaps due to a read error. V gene TRBV30 combines with J gene TRBJ2-4; 8 nucleotides line up with TRBD1. The CDR3 is 15 amino acids. Germline-derived CDR1 and CDR2 are GTSNPN and SVGIG (reference sequence). DNA for the CDR3: TGTGCCTGGAGTGTAGGAGGGACAGGTGGAAACAGTCAGTACTTC. Its protein product is CAWSVGGTGGNSQYF.

The chain has TRBV7-2 and TRBJ1-6, with D hard to call. The V and J ends lost 5 bases and 4 bases respectively, with 15 bases between them. The CDR3 has 16 amino acids. The germline CDR1 and CDR2 sequences are SGHTA and FQGNSA. CDR3 coding DNA: TGTGCCAGCAGCCCCCATTCGGGAGGGTATAATTCACCCCTCCACTTT. Protein product: CASSPHSGGYNSPLHF.

The rearrangement uses TRBV6-4 and TRBJ2-2; D perhaps matches TRBD1 (6 bases). Trimming stripped 7 bases from V and 4 bases from J, with 16 bases between. CDR1 MRHNA and CDR2 SNTAGT come from the germline V gene. The CDR3 contains 15 residues. This chain's CDR3 is CASTSKAGATGELFF. The DNA of the CDR3 is TGTGCCAGCACCTCGAAGGCAGGGGCCACCGGGGAGCTGTTTTTT.

The rearrangement joins TRBV5-6 to TRBJ1-3, with 12 bases lining up with TRBD1. Germline V gene lookup returns CDR1 SGHDT and CDR2 YYEEEE. CDR3 size: 18 residues. With V trimmed by 2 bases and J by 1 base, 7 bases remained unmatched. In nucleotides, the CDR3 is TGTGCCAGCAGCTTCGGGACAGGGGGCGCGACGTCTGGAAACACCATATATTTT. Its protein product is CASSFGTGGATSGNTIYF.

With regard to this clone: An end of the junction differs from the germline gene, which may be a read error. V gene TRBV6-5 combines with J gene TRBJ1-2; D remains ambiguous. The CDR3 sequence is 12 residues long. Germline lookup yields CDR1 MNHEY and CDR2 SVGAGI. As DNA, the CDR3 is TGTGTCAGCAGCACGGGAGGGTCTGGCTACACCTTC. Translated, it gives CVSSTGGSGYTF.

The sample holds a few counts of this clone. The rearrangement joins TRBV5-6 to TRBJ1-2; D is undetermined. V lost 3 bases and J 7 bases, leaving 16 bases between the germline ends. Germline V gene sequence: CDR1 SGHDT, CDR2 YYEEEE. This CDR3 has 14 residues. Here the CDR3 DNA reads TGTGCCAGCAGCTCATTCGAGATTTCCTCTGGCTACACCTTC. Protein: CASSSFEISSGYTF.

Only a few counts were recorded for this clone. The chain combines TRBV10-3 with TRBJ2-7; D perhaps matches TRBD1 (5 bases). Per germline, CDR1 ENHRY and CDR2 SYGVKD. Deletions cut 10 bases from V and 1 base from J, with 17 bases between. The CDR3 spans 14 residues. CDR3 sequence: CASRAGQASYEQYF. The CDR3 nucleotides are TGTGCCAGCAGGGCAGGGCAAGCTTCCTACGAGCAGTACTTC.

The rearrangement joins TRBV5-5 to TRBJ1-4; D may be TRBD1 (5 bases). The germline V gene encodes CDR1 SGHKS and CDR2 YYEKEE (reference sequence). The CDR3 totals 14 residues. V gave up 3 bases and J gave up 6 bases, with 12 bases separating them. CDR3 nucleotide sequence: TGTGCCAGCAGCTCGAGCGGGGGGGATGAAAAACTGTTTTTT. This encodes CASSSSGGDEKLFF.

The rearrangement uses TRBV20-1 and TRBJ1-2, with unresolved D. This CDR3 is 11 amino acids long. Trimming shortened V by 6 bases and J by 7 bases, and 12 bases separated the two germline ends. The germline V gene encodes CDR1 DFQATT and CDR2 SNEGSKA (reference sequence). The CDR3 sequence is CSANRELGYTF. DNA of the CDR3: TGCAGTGCAAACCGGGAACTTGGCTACACCTTC.

V usage is TRBV14 and J usage is TRBJ1-2; the D gene is possibly TRBD1 (6 bases). Trimming pared 4 bases from V and 5 bases from J, leaving 20 bases between. The CDR3 totals 16 residues. Germline lookup yields CDR1 SGHDN and CDR2 FVKESK. In DNA, the CDR3 is TGTGCCAGCAGCCCCTTCCCAGGGGCGATCGGGTATGGCTACACCTTC. Translated, it gives CASSPFPGAIGYGYTF.

This chain's CDR3 is CACFSSGGAYEQYF. The CDR3 region has the DNA TGTGCCTGCTTCTCTAGCGGGGGGGCCTACGAGCAGTACTTC. The chain has TRBV30 and TRBJ2-7, with 12 bases identical to TRBD2. J lost 2 bases, V lost 6 bases, and 5 bases had no gene match. The CDR3 is made up of 14 amino acids. The germline gives CDR1 GTSNPN, CDR2 SVGIG (reference sequence).

This sequence joins TRBV19 and TRBJ1-5; 9 bases line up with TRBD1. This CDR3 is 16 amino acids long. Per germline, CDR1 LNHDA and CDR2 SQIVND (reference sequence). V gave up 5 bases and J gave up 2 bases; unmatched junction bases: 7. The CDR3 is CASSPWTGERNQPQHF. CDR3 nucleotides: TGTGCCAGTAGTCCATGGACAGGGGAACGCAATCAGCCCCAGCATTTT.

The chain is built from TRBV5-1 and TRBJ2-7; 10 bases fit TRBD1. Losses at the gene ends were 4 bases for V and 7 bases for J; bases not matched to a gene: 8. The germline gives CDR1 SGHRS, CDR2 YFSETQ. The CDR3 is made up of 14 amino acids. The CDR3, as DNA: TGCGCCAGCAGCCCCGCGGGACAGGGGACGGAGCAGTACTTC. Protein product: CASSPAGQGTEQYF.

This clone was seen once. The chain carries TRBV25-1 and TRBJ2-1; D is possibly TRBD1 (5 bases). The CDR3 contains 15 residues. Trimming removed 1 base at V and 8 bases at J, with 15 bases between. Germline V gives CDR1 MGHDK, CDR2 SYGVNS. The CDR3 loop reads CASSEWGTGRHEQFF. CDR3 coding DNA: TGTGCCAGCAGTGAATGGGGTACAGGTAGGCATGAGCAGTTCTTC.

The chain joins TRBV7-3 to TRBJ1-1; D is unresolved. The germline CDR1 and CDR2 sequences are SGHTA and FQGTGA. The length of the CDR3 is 13 residues. The V end was cut by 8 bases, the J end by 1 base, with 11 bases between. DNA for the CDR3: TGTGCCAGCGGGAGTTTCGGGAACACTGAAGCTTTCTTT. Translation: CASGSFGNTEAFF.

The chain combines TRBV2 with TRBJ1-6; TRBD1 matches 10 bases. Germline V lookup: CDR1 SNHLY, CDR2 FYNNEI. V gave up 10 bases and J gave up 8 bases; unmatched junction bases: 8. This CDR3 is 14 amino acids long. This CDR3 is CAKAGQGTYSPLHF. As DNA, the CDR3 is TGTGCCAAAGCGGGACAGGGGACCTATTCACCCCTCCACTTT.

V usage is TRBV6-6 and J usage is TRBJ2-5; possible D gene TRBD1, 6 bases. The closer fit of TRBJ2-7 to the DNA end suggests the J call may be wrong. The CDR3 runs 16 residues. Germline V gene sequence: CDR1 MNHNY, CDR2 SVGAGI (reference sequence). Here the CDR3 DNA reads TGTGCCAGCAGTTACTCGAATCTTGGGGACAAGTACGAGCAGTACTTC. This translates into CASSYSNLGDKYEQYF.